This T cell receptor (beta chain) derives from a study of T-cell memory formation after mild COVID-19. This clonotype has more than one count but fewer than ten. TCRdb reanalysed the 5' RACE reads using MiXCR and keeps one entry per CDR3 protein. Of nearly 250,000 distinct CDR3 sequences in the sample, about 16% were seen once. Sequencing was done on a sample of PBMCs or a T cell subset sorted from them (not recorded which). This sequence was found in an adult woman who had mild COVID-19 (a few samples of this study predate the infection). Cell type and time point are not known.

The CDR3 coding sequence is TGCGCCAGCAGCTCGGGGACGGGCCGGTTGGAAAAACTGTTTTTT. This sequence encodes CASSSGTGRLEKLFF. The J gene is TRBJ1-4, the V gene TRBV5-1, with D possibly TRBD1 on 5 matching bases. Germline V lookup: CDR1 SGHRS, CDR2 YFSETQ. The V end lost 3 bases, the J end lost 8 bases, and 17 bases lay between the germline ends. CDR3 length equals 15 residues. The variable domain in full, with the rest retrieved from reference TRBV5-1 and TRBJ1-4, is KAGVTQTPRYLIKTRGQQVTLSCSPISGHRSVSWYQQTPGQGLQFLFEYFSETQRNKGNFPGRFSGRQFSNSRSEMNVSTLELGDSALYLCASSSGTGRLEKLFFGSGTQLSVL.